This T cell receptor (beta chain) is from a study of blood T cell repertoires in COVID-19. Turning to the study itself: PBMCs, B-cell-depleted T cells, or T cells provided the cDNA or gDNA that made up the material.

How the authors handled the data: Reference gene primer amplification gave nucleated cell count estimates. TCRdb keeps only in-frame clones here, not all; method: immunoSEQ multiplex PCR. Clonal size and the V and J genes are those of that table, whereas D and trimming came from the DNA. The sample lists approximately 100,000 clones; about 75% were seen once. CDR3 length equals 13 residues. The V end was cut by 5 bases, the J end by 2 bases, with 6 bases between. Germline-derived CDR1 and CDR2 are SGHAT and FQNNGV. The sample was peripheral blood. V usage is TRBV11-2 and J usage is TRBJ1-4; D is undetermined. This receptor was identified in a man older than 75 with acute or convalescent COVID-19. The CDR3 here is CASSHGTNEKLFF. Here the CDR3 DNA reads TGTGCCAGCAGCCACGGTACTAATGAAAAACTGTTTTTT.